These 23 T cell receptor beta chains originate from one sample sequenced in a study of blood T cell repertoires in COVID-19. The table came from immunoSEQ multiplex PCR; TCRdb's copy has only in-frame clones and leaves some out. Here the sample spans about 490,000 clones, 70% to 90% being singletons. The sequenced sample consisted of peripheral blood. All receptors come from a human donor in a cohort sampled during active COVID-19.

The CDR3 DNA sequence: TGCGCCAGCACCCCCGACAGGGGTACAGGAGAGACCCAGTACTTC. Encoded protein: CASTPDRGTGETQYF. The chain carries TRBV5-1 and TRBJ2-5, with TRBD1 identical over 8 bases. The J segment lost 4 bases and the V segment lost 6 bases, leaving 11 bases of the junction unmatched. CDR3 size: 15 residues. Germline values: CDR1 SGHRS, CDR2 YFSETQ.

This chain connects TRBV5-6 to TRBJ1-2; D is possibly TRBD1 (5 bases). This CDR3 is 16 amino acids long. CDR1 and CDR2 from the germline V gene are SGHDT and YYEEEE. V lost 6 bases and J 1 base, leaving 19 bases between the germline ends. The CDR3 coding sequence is TGTGCCAGCATACCAGGGAATCTGGGTTTTAACTATGGCTACACCTTC. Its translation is CASIPGNLGFNYGYTF.

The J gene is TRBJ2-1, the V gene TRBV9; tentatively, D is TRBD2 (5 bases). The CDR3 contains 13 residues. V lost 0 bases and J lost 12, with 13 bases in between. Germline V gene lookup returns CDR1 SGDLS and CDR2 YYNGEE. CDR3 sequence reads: CASSVVEGSAQFF. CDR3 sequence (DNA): TGTGCCAGCAGCGTAGTCGAGGGCTCGGCGCAGTTCTTC.

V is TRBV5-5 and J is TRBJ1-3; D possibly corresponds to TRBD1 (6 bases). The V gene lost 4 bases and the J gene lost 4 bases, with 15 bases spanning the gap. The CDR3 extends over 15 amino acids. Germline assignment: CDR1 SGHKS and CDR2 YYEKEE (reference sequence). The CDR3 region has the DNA TGTGCCAGCAGCCCACAGGGTGTGGGCGGAAACACCATATATTTT. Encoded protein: CASSPQGVGGNTIYF.

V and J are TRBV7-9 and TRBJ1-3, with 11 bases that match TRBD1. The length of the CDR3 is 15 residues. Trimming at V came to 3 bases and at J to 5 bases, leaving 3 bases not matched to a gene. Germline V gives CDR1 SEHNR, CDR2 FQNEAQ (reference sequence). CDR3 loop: CASSLRTGGRNTIYF. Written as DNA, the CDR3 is TGTGCCAGCAGCTTGCGGACAGGGGGCCGAAACACCATATATTTT.

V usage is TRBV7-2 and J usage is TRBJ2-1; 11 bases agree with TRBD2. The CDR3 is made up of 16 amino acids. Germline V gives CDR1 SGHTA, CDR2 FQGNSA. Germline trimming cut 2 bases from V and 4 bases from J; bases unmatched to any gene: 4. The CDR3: CASSLSGTSGYNEQFF. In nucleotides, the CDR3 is TGTGCCAGCAGCTTATCTGGGACTAGCGGTTACAATGAGCAGTTCTTC. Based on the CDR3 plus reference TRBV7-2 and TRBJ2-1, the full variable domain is GAGVSQSPSNKVTEKGKDVELRCDPISGHTALYWYRQSLGQGLEFLIYFQGNSAPDKSGLPSDRFSAERTGGSVSTLTIQRTQQEDSAVYLCASSLSGTSGYNEQFFGPGTRLTVL.

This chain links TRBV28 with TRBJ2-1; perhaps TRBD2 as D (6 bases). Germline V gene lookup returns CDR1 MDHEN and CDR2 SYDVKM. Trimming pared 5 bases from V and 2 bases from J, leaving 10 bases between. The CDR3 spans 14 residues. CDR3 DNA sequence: TGTGCCAGCAGTCCGGGACTTGCCTACAATGAGCAGTTCTTC. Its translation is CASSPGLAYNEQFF.

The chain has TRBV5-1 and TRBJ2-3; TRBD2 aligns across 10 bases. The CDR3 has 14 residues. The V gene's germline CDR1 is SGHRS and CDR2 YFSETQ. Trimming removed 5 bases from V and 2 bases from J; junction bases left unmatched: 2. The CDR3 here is CASRAGGFTDTQYF. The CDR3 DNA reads TGCGCCAGCAGAGCGGGAGGGTTCACAGATACGCAGTATTTT.

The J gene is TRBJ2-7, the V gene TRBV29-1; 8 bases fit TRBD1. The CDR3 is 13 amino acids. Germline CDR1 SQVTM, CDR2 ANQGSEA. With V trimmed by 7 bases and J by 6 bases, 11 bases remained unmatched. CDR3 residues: CSAGQGLMREQYF. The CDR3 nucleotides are TGCAGCGCCGGACAGGGTTTGATGCGCGAGCAGTACTTC.

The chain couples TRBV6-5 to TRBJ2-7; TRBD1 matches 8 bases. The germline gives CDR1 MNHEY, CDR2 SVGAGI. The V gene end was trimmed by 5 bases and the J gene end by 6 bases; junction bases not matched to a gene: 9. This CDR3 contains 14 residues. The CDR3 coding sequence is TGTGCCAGCAGTCCGGACAGGGATGTGCGCGAGCAGTACTTC. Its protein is CASSPDRDVREQYF.

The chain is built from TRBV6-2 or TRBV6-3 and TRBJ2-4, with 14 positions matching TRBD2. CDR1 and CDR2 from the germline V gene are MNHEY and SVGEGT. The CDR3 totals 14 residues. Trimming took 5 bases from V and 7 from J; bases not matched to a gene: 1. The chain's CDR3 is CASSRLAGGNIQYF. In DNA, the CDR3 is TGTGCCAGCAGTCGACTAGCGGGAGGGAACATTCAGTACTTC.

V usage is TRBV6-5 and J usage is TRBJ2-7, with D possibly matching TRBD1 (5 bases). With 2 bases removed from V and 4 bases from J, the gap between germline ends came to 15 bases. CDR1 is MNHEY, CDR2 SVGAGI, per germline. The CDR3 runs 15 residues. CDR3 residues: CASSYKGMGHYEQYF. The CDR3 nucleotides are TGTGCCAGCAGTTACAAGGGGATGGGCCATTACGAGCAGTACTTC.

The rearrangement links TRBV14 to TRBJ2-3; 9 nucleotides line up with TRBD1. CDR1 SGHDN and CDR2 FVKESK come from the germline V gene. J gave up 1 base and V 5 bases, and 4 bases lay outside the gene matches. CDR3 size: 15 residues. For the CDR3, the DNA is TGTGCCAGCAGCATGGGACAGGGTGGCACAGATACGCAGTATTTT. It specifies CASSMGQGGTDTQYF.

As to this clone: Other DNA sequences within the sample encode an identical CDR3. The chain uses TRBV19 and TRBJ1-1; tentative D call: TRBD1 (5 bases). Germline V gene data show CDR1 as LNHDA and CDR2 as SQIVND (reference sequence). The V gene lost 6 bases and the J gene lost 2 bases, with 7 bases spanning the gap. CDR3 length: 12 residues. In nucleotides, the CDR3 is TGTGCCAGTAGCAGGGTCAACACTGAAGCTTTCTTT. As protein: CASSRVNTEAFF.

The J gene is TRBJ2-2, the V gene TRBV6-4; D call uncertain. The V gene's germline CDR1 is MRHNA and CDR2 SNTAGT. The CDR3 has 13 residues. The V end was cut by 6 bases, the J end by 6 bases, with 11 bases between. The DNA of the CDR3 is TGTGCCAGCAGCGACCCATACTCCGGGGAGCTGTTTTTT. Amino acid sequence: CASSDPYSGELFF.

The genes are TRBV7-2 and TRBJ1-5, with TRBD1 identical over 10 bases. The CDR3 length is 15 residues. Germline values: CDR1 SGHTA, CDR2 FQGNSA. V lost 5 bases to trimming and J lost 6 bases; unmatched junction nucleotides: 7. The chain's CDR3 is CASSESGTGVQPQHF. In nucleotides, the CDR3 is TGTGCCAGCAGCGAATCCGGGACAGGGGTTCAGCCCCAGCATTTT.

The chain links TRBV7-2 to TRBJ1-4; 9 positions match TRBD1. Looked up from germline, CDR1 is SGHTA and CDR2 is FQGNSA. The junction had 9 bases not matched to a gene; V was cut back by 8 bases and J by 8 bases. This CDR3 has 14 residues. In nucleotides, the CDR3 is TGTGCCAGCGGATACAGGGGGCTTTCCGAAAAACTGTTTTTT. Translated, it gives CASGYRGLSEKLFF.

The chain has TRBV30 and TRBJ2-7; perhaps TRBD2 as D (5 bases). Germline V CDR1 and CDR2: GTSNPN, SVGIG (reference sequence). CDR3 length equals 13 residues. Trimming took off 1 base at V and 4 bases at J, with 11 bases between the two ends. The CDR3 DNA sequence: TGTGCCTGGAGTGGGACTTCGGTTTACGAGCAGTACTTC. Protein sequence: CAWSGTSVYEQYF.

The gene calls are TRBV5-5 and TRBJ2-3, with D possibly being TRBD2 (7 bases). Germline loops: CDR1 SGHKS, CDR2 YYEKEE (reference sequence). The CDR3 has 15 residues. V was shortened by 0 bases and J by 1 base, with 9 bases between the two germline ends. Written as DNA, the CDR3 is TGTGCCAGCAGCTTGGGCGGGGGCGGCACAGATACGCAGTATTTT. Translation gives CASSLGGGGTDTQYF.

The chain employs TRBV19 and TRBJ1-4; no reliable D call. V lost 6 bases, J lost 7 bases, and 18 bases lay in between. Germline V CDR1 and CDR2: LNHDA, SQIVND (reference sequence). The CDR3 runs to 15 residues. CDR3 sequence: CASSTRTAGSEKLFF. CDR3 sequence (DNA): TGTGCCAGTAGCACGCGGACGGCCGGGAGTGAAAAACTGTTTTTT.

The CDR3 nucleotides are TGTGCCACCAGCAGACCTGGCGAGGGCGCAGACTATGGCTACACCTTC. Its translation is CATSRPGEGADYGYTF. V and J are TRBV15 and TRBJ1-2; D is ambiguous. Germline V CDR1 and CDR2: LNHNV, YYDKDF (reference sequence). The CDR3 loop spans 16 amino acids. V dropped 2 bases and J dropped 3 bases, with 16 bases sitting between them.

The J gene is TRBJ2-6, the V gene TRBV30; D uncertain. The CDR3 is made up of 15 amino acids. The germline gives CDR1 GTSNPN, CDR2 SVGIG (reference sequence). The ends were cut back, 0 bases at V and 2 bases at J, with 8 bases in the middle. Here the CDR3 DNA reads TGTGCCTGGAGTGTACCCTGGCCTGGGGCCAACGTCCTGACTTTC. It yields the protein CAWSVPWPGANVLTF.

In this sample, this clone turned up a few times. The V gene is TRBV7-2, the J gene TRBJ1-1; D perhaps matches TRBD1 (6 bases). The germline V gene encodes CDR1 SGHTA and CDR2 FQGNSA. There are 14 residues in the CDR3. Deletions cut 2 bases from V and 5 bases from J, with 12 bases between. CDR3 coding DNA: TGTGCCAGCAGCTTACACAGGGTGGGAACTGAAGCTTTCTTT. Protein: CASSLHRVGTEAFF.